A selection of T cell receptor beta chains follows, all from one sample in a study of T cells expressing NK-cell markers. TCRdb reprocessed the 5' RACE reads and stores each CDR3 protein as one record, lacking DNA. The sample has about 260,000 distinct CDR3 sequences. The sample taken for sequencing was blood T cells: a sorted CD56 or NKG2C T cell subset, CD4+ or CD8+ T cells, or bulk PBMC T cells (not recorded which). Source of these receptors: a woman between 18 and 75 years old in good health. Both conserved end residues are part of each CDR3.

TRBJ2-2 TRBV7-2 CASSPTKGTGELFF
TRBJ1-5 TRBV27 CASSLIWVGGNQPQHF
TRBJ2-3 TRBV24-1 CATSESGRASSTDTQYF
TRBJ1-2 TRBV30 CAWSVRRQYYGYTF
TRBJ2-3 TRBV4-1 CASSQPKNTDTQYF
TRBJ1-5 TRBV30 CAWSIGGFNQPQHF
TRBJ2-5 TRBV10-3 CAISGQGKETQYF
TRBJ2-5 TRBV7-9 CASSWGLQETQYF
TRBJ2-3 TRBV7-3 CASSSGRGTDTQYF
TRBJ2-1 TRBV5-5 CASSFRDLGYNEQFF
TRBJ1-5 TRBV20-1 CSARAGQNSNQPQHF
TRBJ2-1 TRBV6-2/TRBV6-3 CASSTTSGGVGEQFF
TRBJ1-4 TRBV3-1 CASSQVRGRREKLFF
TRBJ2-2 TRBV7-2 CASCHGPNTGELFF
TRBJ2-6 TRBV12-3/TRBV12-4 CASSLVARAGSGANVLTF
TRBJ2-1 TRBV20-1 CSATTGAGNEQFF
TRBJ2-1 TRBV10-3 CAISGTGQYNEQFF
TRBJ2-7 TRBV28 CASRSVIYEQYF
TRBJ1-4 TRBV7-9 CASSLDLNEKLFF
TRBJ2-5 TRBV28 CASSLSRQGVETQYF
TRBJ2-5 TRBV20-1 CSADYRGLLETQYF
TRBJ2-2 TRBV7-2 CASSLVRGDTGELFF
TRBJ1-1 TRBV12-3/TRBV12-4 CASSRDFSKNTEAFF
TRBJ1-1 TRBV12-3/TRBV12-4 CASSRTGGLNTEAFF
TRBJ2-1 TRBV19 CASSIAGRGNEQFF
TRBJ2-7 TRBV20-1 CSARTSGGSYEQYF
TRBJ2-1 TRBV30 CAWSLAGPQGQFF
TRBJ2-1 TRBV12-3/TRBV12-4 CASSPAGAAYNEQFF
TRBJ1-5 TRBV12-3/TRBV12-4 CASSLVDRGPQPQHF
TRBJ1-6 TRBV9 CASSVEGAGSSPLHF
TRBJ2-7 TRBV12-3/TRBV12-4 CASSLRGGSAYEQYF
TRBJ1-6 TRBV27 CASRQGKWNSPLHF
TRBJ2-5 TRBV29-1 CSALRREQETQYF
TRBJ2-3 TRBV27 CASSLLGLAGALDTQYF
TRBJ2-7 TRBV20-1 CSARDPPGLGRRRGQGPSYEQYF
TRBJ2-7 TRBV25-1 CASRSGRNYEQYF
TRBJ2-5 TRBV11-2 CASSLPGLAKTETQYF
TRBJ2-2 TRBV20-1 CSARETTGELFF
TRBJ2-1 TRBV5-1 CASSLGAIAGVYNEQFF
TRBJ2-7 TRBV27 CASSLSIVPPLYEQYF
TRBJ1-5 TRBV20-1 CSAILGENQPQHF
TRBJ2-3 TRBV6-1 CASSRTSGKDTQYF
TRBJ2-3 TRBV15 CATSRAPLRNTDTQYF
TRBJ1-1 TRBV6-5 CASSYWGGNTAAEAFF
TRBJ2-5 TRBV12-3/TRBV12-4 CASSFNGLTNQYF
TRBJ2-5 TRBV5-1 CASSLQGLQETQYF
TRBJ2-1 TRBV9 CASSVDPRSYNEQFF